A selection of T cell receptor beta chains follows, all from one sample in a study of regulatory T cells in long-lasting Graves disease. TCRdb re-analysed the multiplex PCR reads in MiXCR, keeping a single row per CDR3 protein. The table has 360,000 or so distinct CDR3 sequences, roughly 24% seen once. This specimen was peripheral blood mononuclear cells (PBMCs), taken when the disease was refractory, from a patient treated with antithyroid drugs. The source of these receptors is a woman between 40 and 55 years old with Graves disease. Both conserved end residues are part of each CDR3. The order of the fields is clone size, D gene, V gene, CDR3 length, J gene, CDR3 protein, CDR3 DNA. D genes are given only for firm matches. Clone size is stated in some rows and not others, as once, few, many or a class when expanded.

NA	TRBD1	TRBV6-2/TRBV6-3	15	TRBJ1-1	CASRRAGTGNTEAFF	TGTGCCAGCAGAAGAGCCGGGACAGGGAACACTGAAGCTTTCTTT
NA	NA	TRBV3-1	14	TRBJ2-1	CASSEDSWANEQFF	TGTGCCAGCAGCGAGGACAGTTGGGCCAATGAGCAGTTCTTC
many	TRBD1	TRBV5-4	15	TRBJ2-4	CASSPTGTGGDIQYF	TGTGCCAGCAGCCCAACCGGGACAGGGGGAGACATTCAGTACTTC
NA	NA	TRBV24-1	13	TRBJ2-7	CATSDGATYEQYF	TGTGCCACCAGTGATGGGGCGACCTACGAGCAGTACTTC
NA	NA	TRBV13	17	TRBJ1-3	CASSGLGGGATGNTIYF	TGTGCCAGCAGCGGGCTCGGGGGGGGAGCTACTGGAAACACCATATATTTT
NA	NA	TRBV20-1	13	TRBJ1-6	CSARDTYNSPLHF	TGCAGTGCTCGGGACACTTATAATTCACCCCTCCACTTT
NA	NA	TRBV19	16	TRBJ2-1	CASSIDPNYSYNEQFF	TGTGCCAGTAGTATAGATCCTAATTACTCCTACAATGAGCAGTTCTTC
many	TRBD1	TRBV11-2	15	TRBJ2-7	CASSRRGDRVDEQYF	TGTGCCAGCAGCCGGCGTGGGGACAGGGTCGACGAGCAGTACTTC
NA	NA	TRBV11-2	15	TRBJ2-7	CASTPRVGATYEQYF	TGTGCCAGCACCCCACGTGTGGGCGCTACCTACGAGCAGTACTTC
NA	TRBD2	TRBV20-1	15	TRBJ2-5	CSASAPAGVGETQYF	TGCAGTGCTAGCGCCCCGGCGGGAGTGGGAGAGACCCAGTACTTC
few	NA	TRBV11-2	12	TRBJ2-1	CASSLGHNEQFF	TGTGCCAGCAGCTTAGGTCACAATGAGCAGTTCTTC
NA	TRBD1	TRBV28	13	TRBJ2-7	CASSTQGKYEQYF	TGTGCCAGCAGTACACAGGGGAAGTACGAGCAGTACTTC
NA	NA	TRBV6-5	14	TRBJ2-3	CASSYGGTTDTQYF	TGTGCCAGCAGTTACGGGGGAACCACAGATACGCAGTATTTT
few	NA	TRBV20-1	15	TRBJ1-5	CSARDQAISNQPQHF	TGCAGTGCTAGAGATCAGGCAATTAGCAATCAGCCCCAGCATTTT
many	TRBD1	TRBV28	15	TRBJ1-2	CASSSYHSGQNGYTF	TGTGCCAGCAGTTCTTATCATTCGGGACAGAATGGCTACACCTTC
many	TRBD1	TRBV28	13	TRBJ2-7	CASSSGQLYEQYF	TGTGCCAGCAGTTCGGGACAGCTCTACGAGCAGTACTTC
many	TRBD2	TRBV2	17	TRBJ2-3	CASIRIAGGTSTDTQYF	TGTGCCAGCATAAGAATAGCGGGAGGGACTAGCACAGATACGCAGTATTTT
many	TRBD1	TRBV5-4	13	TRBJ1-2	CASSPGQGLAYTF	TGTGCCAGCAGCCCCGGACAGGGTTTAGCCTACACCTTC
once	NA	TRBV19	12	TRBJ1-2	CASSIRGDGYTF	TGTGCCAGTAGTATTCGAGGGGATGGCTACACCTTC
many	TRBD1	TRBV28	16	TRBJ1-5	CASSPPGQGVGQPQHF	TGTGCCAGCAGTCCCCCGGGACAGGGGGTTGGTCAGCCCCAGCATTTT
many	NA	TRBV12-3/TRBV12-4	15	TRBJ2-2	CASSDPLQGTGELFF	TGTGCCAGCAGTGATCCACTCCAGGGGACCGGGGAGCTGTTTTTT
few	NA	TRBV7-9	13	TRBJ1-1	CASSLYHTASAFF	TGTGCCAGCAGCTTATACCATACAGCGTCAGCTTTCTTT
few	TRBD1	TRBV20-1	13	TRBJ1-4	CSATDRGEEKLFF	TGCAGTGCTACTGACAGGGGAGAAGAAAAACTGTTTTTT
NA	NA	TRBV6-1	13	TRBJ1-1	CASRQTENTEAFF	TGTGCCAGCAGGCAGACGGAGAACACTGAAGCTTTCTTT
NA	TRBD1	TRBV11-2	17	TRBJ2-2	CASSSTRGRLAPGELFF	TGTGCCAGCAGCTCCACCAGGGGGCGGTTAGCCCCCGGGGAGCTGTTTTTT
NA	TRBD1	TRBV12-3/TRBV12-4	15	TRBJ2-7	CASSAWDRGSREQYF	TGTGCCAGCAGTGCCTGGGACAGGGGGTCAAGGGAGCAGTACTTC
many	TRBD2	TRBV6-2/TRBV6-3	17	TRBJ2-5	CASSEGTSGRRGRAQYF	TGTGCCAGCAGTGAAGGGACTAGCGGGCGACGTGGGCGAGCCCAGTACTTC
NA	NA	TRBV6-2/TRBV6-3	16	TRBJ2-3	CASSYFGGRKTDTQYF	TGTGCCAGCAGTTACTTCGGGGGCAGGAAGACAGATACGCAGTATTTT
many	NA	TRBV28	15	TRBJ1-4	CASSLWSSYNEKLFF	TGTGCCAGCAGTTTATGGTCCAGCTATAATGAAAAACTGTTTTTT
NA	NA	TRBV5-1	18	TRBJ2-6	CASSLSRGELSGANVLTF	TGCGCCAGCAGCTTATCCAGGGGCGAGCTCTCTGGGGCCAACGTCCTGACTTTC
many	NA	TRBV28	13	TRBJ2-4	CASTFQGLNIQYF	TGTGCCAGCACATTCCAGGGGTTAAACATTCAGTACTTC
NA	TRBD2	TRBV27	17	TRBJ2-2	CASSSIRLAAPTGELFF	TGTGCCAGCAGTTCGATACGACTAGCGGCACCCACCGGGGAGCTGTTTTTT
many	NA	TRBV12-3/TRBV12-4	14	TRBJ1-1	CASSTSDSHTEAFF	TGTGCCAGCAGTACATCGGACAGCCACACTGAAGCTTTCTTT
few	NA	TRBV20-1	13	TRBJ1-6	CSASSQSNSPLHF	TGCAGTGCTAGTTCGCAGTCTAATTCACCCCTCCACTTT
many	NA	TRBV28	12	TRBJ1-1	CASSTPGPEAFF	TGTGCCAGCAGCACTCCGGGACCCGAAGCTTTCTTT
many	NA	TRBV6-1	14	TRBJ2-2	CASSSDTNHGELFF	TGTGCCAGCAGCTCCGACACAAACCACGGGGAGCTGTTTTTT
many	NA	TRBV28	15	TRBJ1-1	CASSLSRTINTEAFF	TGTGCCAGCAGTTTATCCCGGACAATAAACACTGAAGCTTTCTTT
many	TRBD2	TRBV28	18	TRBJ2-7	CASSPTGPGLAGGYEQYF	TGTGCCAGCAGTCCTACGGGTCCGGGACTAGCGGGAGGTTACGAGCAGTACTTC
NA	NA	TRBV20-1	17	TRBJ1-5	CSARAVSSGALGQPQHF	TGCAGTGCTAGAGCAGTTTCATCCGGGGCCCTTGGGCAGCCCCAGCATTTT
NA	NA	TRBV18	19	TRBJ2-4	CASSPIRLRDTRLTSIQYF	TGTGCCAGCTCACCAATAAGGCTAAGGGACACTCGCCTTACAAGCATTCAGTACTTC
many	TRBD1	TRBV28	15	TRBJ1-6	CASSLTGTGNSPLHF	TGTGCCAGCAGCCTAACCGGGACAGGGAATTCACCCCTCCACTTT
many	NA	TRBV7-8	14	TRBJ1-4	CASSPGWGREKLFF	TGTGCCAGCAGCCCGGGATGGGGGCGCGAAAAACTGTTTTTT
few	NA	TRBV6-1	15	TRBJ2-5	CASRKLWGEAETQYF	TGTGCCAGCAGGAAGCTCTGGGGGGAGGCAGAGACCCAGTACTTC
few	NA	TRBV14	14	TRBJ1-1	CASSRSTWWTEAFF	TGTGCCAGCAGCCGCTCCACCTGGTGGACTGAAGCTTTCTTT
few	NA	TRBV27	15	TRBJ2-2	CASSFLDMDNGELFF	TGTGCCAGCAGTTTCCTCGACATGGACAACGGGGAGCTGTTTTTT
many	NA	TRBV29-1	14	TRBJ2-2	CSVEDLGGTGELFF	TGCAGCGTTGAAGATCTGGGGGGAACCGGGGAGCTGTTTTTT
many	NA	TRBV5-1	14	TRBJ1-1	CASSLGNMNTEAFF	TGCGCCAGCAGCTTGGGTAACATGAACACTGAAGCTTTCTTT
few	NA	TRBV2	15	TRBJ1-5	CASIKTVGARQPQHF	TGTGCCAGCATTAAAACGGTCGGGGCTCGTCAGCCCCAGCATTTT
many	NA	TRBV6-2/TRBV6-3	15	TRBJ1-2	CASSYGPQGNYGYTF	TGTGCCAGCAGTTACGGCCCACAGGGAAACTATGGCTACACCTTC
few	NA	TRBV30	14	TRBJ1-1	CAWRRGTGYTEAFF	TGTGCCTGGAGGAGGGGTACAGGGTACACTGAAGCTTTCTTT
NA	NA	TRBV20-1	14	TRBJ2-2	CSARRDTNTGELFF	TGCAGTGCTAGGAGGGACACCAACACCGGGGAGCTGTTTTTT
NA	TRBD1	TRBV7-8	19	TRBJ1-5	CASSLRAPKTGARNQPQHF	TGTGCCAGCAGCTTAAGGGCCCCCAAGACAGGGGCGAGGAATCAGCCCCAGCATTTT
NA	NA	TRBV29-1	16	TRBJ2-2	CSVEGVQGSDTGELFF	TGCAGCGTTGAGGGGGTACAGGGTTCGGACACCGGGGAGCTGTTTTTT
NA	NA	TRBV4-2	14	TRBJ2-7	CATAVTTDSYEQYF	TGTGCCACGGCCGTAACGACTGACTCCTACGAGCAGTACTTC
many	TRBD2	TRBV27	15	TRBJ2-7	CASSHGTSAPYEQYF	TGTGCCAGCAGTCACGGGACTAGCGCTCCCTACGAGCAGTACTTC
NA	TRBD1	TRBV9	17	TRBJ2-2	CASSVNLGTGGTGELFF	TGTGCCAGCAGCGTTAACCTAGGGACAGGGGGGACCGGGGAGCTGTTTTTT
many	NA	TRBV3-1	13	TRBJ2-5	CASSQDVAQTQYF	TGTGCCAGCAGCCAAGATGTCGCTCAGACCCAGTACTTC
NA	TRBD1	TRBV19	16	TRBJ2-2	CASSMDRAANTGELFF	TGTGCCAGTAGTATGGACAGGGCAGCGAACACCGGGGAGCTGTTTTTT